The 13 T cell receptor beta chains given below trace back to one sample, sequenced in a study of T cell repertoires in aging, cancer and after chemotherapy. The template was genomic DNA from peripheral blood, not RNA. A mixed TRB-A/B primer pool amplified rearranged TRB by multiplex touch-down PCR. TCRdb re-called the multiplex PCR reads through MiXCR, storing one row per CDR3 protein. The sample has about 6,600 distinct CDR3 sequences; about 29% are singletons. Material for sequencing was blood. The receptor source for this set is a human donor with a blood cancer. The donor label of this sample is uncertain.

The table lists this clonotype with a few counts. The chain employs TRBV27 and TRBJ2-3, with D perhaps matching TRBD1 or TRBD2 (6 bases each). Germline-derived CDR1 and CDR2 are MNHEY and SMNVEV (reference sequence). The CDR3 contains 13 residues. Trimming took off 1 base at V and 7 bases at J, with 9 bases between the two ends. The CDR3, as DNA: TGTGCCAGCAGTTTATGGGGGGCGAATACGCAGTATTTT. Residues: CASSLWGANTQYF.

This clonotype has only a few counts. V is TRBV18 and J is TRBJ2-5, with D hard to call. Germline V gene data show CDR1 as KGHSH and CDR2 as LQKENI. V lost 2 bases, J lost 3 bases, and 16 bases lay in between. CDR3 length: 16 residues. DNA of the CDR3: TGTGCCAGCTCACCAGGCTTGTCGACCACCAAAGAGACCCAGTACTTC. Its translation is CASSPGLSTTKETQYF.

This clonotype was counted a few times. CDR3 DNA: TGTGCCACCAGTGATCGACCGGGACTAGCGTACCAAGAGACCCAGTACTTC. Protein product: CATSDRPGLAYQETQYF. This chain connects TRBV24-1 to TRBJ2-5; 10 nucleotides line up with TRBD2. Germline V gene sequence: CDR1 KGHDR, CDR2 SFDVKD. V gave up 3 bases and J gave up 0 bases; unmatched junction bases: 6. The CDR3 has 17 amino acids.

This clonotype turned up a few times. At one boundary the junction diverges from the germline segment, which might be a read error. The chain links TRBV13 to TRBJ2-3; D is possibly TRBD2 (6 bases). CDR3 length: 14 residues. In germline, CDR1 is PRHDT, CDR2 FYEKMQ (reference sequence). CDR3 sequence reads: CASGQQTSTDTQYF. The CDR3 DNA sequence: TGCGCCAGCGGGCAGCAAACTAGCACAGATACGCAGTATTTT. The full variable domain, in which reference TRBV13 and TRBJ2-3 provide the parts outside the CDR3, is AAGVIQSPRHLIKEKRETATLKCYPIPRHDTVYWYQQGPGQDPQFLISFYEKMQSDKGSIPDRFSAQQFSDYHSELNMSSLELGDSALYFCASGQQTSTDTQYFGPGTRLTVL.

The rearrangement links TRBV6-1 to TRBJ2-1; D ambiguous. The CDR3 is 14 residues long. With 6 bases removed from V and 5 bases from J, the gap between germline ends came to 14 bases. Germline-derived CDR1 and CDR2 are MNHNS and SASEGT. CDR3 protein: CASSLAPSHNEQFF. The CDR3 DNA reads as TGTGCCAGCAGCTTGGCCCCGTCCCACAATGAGCAGTTCTTC.

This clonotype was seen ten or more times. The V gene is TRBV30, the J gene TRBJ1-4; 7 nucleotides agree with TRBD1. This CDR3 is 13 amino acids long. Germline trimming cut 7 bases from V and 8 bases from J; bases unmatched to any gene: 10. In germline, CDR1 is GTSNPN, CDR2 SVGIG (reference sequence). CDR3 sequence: CALQTGAVEKLFF. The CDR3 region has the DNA TGTGCCTTACAAACAGGGGCAGTGGAAAAACTGTTTTTT.

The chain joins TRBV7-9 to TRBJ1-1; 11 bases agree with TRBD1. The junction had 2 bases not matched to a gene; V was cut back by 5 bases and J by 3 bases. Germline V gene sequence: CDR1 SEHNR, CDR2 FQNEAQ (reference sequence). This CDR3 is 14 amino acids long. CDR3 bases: TGTGCCAGCAGCGGACAGGGGGCGGACACTGAAGCTTTCTTT. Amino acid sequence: CASSGQGADTEAFF. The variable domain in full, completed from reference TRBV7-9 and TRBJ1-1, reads DTGVSQNPRHKITKRGQNVTFRCDPISEHNRLYWYRQTLGQGPEFLTYFQNEAQLEKSRLLSDRFSAERPKGSFSTLEIQRTEQGDSAMYLCASSGQGADTEAFFGQGTRLTVV.

The CDR3 DNA sequence: TGCAGTGCTAGAGATAGGGGCAGGGGGCCGTTCGGTGGCTACACCTTC. It specifies CSARDRGRGPFGGYTF. The V call is TRBV20-1, the J call TRBJ1-2; 8 positions agree with TRBD1. Germline V gene lookup returns CDR1 DFQATT and CDR2 SNEGSKA (reference sequence). The CDR3 totals 16 residues. V gave up 0 bases and J gave up 7 bases; unmatched junction bases: 13.

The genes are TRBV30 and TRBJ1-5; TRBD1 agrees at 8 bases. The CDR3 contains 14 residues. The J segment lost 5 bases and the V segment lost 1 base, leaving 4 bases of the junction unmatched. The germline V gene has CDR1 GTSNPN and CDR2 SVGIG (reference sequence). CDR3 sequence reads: CAWSDTGGDQPQHF. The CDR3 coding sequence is TGTGCCTGGAGTGACACAGGGGGGGATCAGCCCCAGCATTTT.

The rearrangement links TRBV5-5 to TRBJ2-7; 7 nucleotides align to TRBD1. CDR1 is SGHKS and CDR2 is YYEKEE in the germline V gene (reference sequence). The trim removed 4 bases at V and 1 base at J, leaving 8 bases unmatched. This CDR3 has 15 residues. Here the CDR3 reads CASSVTGTESYEQYF. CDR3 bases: TGTGCCAGCAGCGTCACCGGGACAGAATCCTACGAGCAGTACTTC.

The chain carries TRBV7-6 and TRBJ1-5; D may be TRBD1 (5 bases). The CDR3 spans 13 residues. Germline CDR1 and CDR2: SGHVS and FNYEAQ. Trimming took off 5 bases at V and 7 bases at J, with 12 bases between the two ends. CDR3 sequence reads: CASSTFGGQPQHF. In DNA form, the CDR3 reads TGTGCCAGCAGCACATTTGGGGGGCAGCCCCAGCATTTT.

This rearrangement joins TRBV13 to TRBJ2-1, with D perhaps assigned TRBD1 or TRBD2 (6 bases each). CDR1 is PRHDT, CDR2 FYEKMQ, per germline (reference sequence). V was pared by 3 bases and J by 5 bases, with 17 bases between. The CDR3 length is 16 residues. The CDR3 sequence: CASSLRGGRIDNEQFF. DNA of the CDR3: TGTGCCAGCAGCTTGCGTGGGGGGCGTATAGACAATGAGCAGTTCTTC.

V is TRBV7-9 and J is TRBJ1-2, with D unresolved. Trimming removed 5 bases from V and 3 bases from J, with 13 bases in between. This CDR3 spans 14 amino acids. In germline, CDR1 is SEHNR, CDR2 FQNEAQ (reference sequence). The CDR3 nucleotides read TGTGCCAGCAGCCATGGAAGGACGGACTATGGCTACACCTTC. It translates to CASSHGRTDYGYTF.